This T cell receptor beta chain was obtained from a study of liver allograft versus peripheral blood T cells. For the study at large: The authors compared T cell receptor repertoires in transplanted livers with recipients' peripheral blood repertoires. Study results and limitations: Peripheral blood repertoires reportedly differed from the T cell receptor repertoires found inside liver allografts.

Of note for this clonotype: Its cognate antigen is unknown. A much larger clone is a single base away; this may be a read error.

TCRdb re-analysed the reads in MiXCR, keeping a single row per CDR3 protein. The data contain roughly 15,000 distinct CDR3 sequences, 20% of them singletons. This CDR3 region has 13 residues. The germline CDR1 and CDR2 sequences are KGHSH and LQKENI. The receptor comes from a human patient who had a liver transplant. Among the T cells, some may be from the graft donor. This chain connects TRBV18 to TRBJ1-2; D is uncertain. The DNA of the CDR3 is TGTGTCAGCTCCCCGGGGAGGGACTATGGCTACACCTTC. This codes for CVSSPGRDYGYTF.